What follows is one T cell receptor (beta chain) and its context. Its antigen is not identified. This sample is part of a study of blood T cells in healthy people across ages. The germline gives CDR1 ENHRY, CDR2 SYGVKD. The length of the CDR3 is 13 residues. V shed 7 bases and J shed 14 bases, with 23 bases lying between them. The second PCR ran 7 to 11 cycles with a sample-barcoded 5' primer and J-beta primers. TCRdb passed the 5' RACE reads through MiXCR, listing each CDR3 protein once. The sample includes 800,000 or so distinct CDR3 sequences, approximately 59% of them seen just once. General study points: Donor CMV infection status was unknown, possibly confounding age-related changes in expanded clonotypes.

This sequence joins TRBV10-3 and TRBJ1-2, with D possibly TRBD1 on 6 matching bases. The TCR sequence derives from a man aged 25 to 40 in good health. The source material was blood. The CDR3 DNA sequence: TGTGCCATCACTAAAAGCGAGGGGGAGGTACCGACCTTC. Translating gives CAITKSEGEVPTF.